This T cell receptor (beta chain) came from a study of T cells in Graves' hyperthyroidism and ophthalmopathy. Broader study findings: Researchers found most expanded thyroid clonotypes above 0.001 in blood as well. A model built on 13 V-J features separated ophthalmopathy from stable hyperthyroidism.

Predating any ophthalmopathy symptoms, the blood sample was taken at first hyperthyroidism diagnosis. V lost 6 bases, J lost 0 bases, and 12 bases lay in between. The length of the CDR3 is 15 residues. Germline-derived CDR1 and CDR2 are MNHEY and SMNVEV (reference sequence). TCR beta CDR3 regions were amplified from RNA. The HTBI primer set drove a first-round RT-PCR of the TCR CDR3. Via MiXCR, TCRdb re-called the multiplex PCR reads, giving one row per CDR3 protein. The sample has more than 550,000 distinct CDR3 sequences, roughly a sixth seen once. This clonotype was recorded many times. Its specificity is not known.

This receptor was obtained from a woman aged 50 to 60 with Graves' hyperthyroidism that later progressed to Graves' ophthalmopathy. The sample was blood. The chain recombines TRBV27 with TRBJ1-5; unclear D gene. CDR3 amino acids: CASRLRPASNQPQHF. The DNA of the CDR3 is TGTGCCAGCAGACTGCGGCCGGCTAGCAATCAGCCCCAGCATTTT.